The 30 T cell receptor beta chains in this list originate from one sample, sequenced in a study of CD8 T cells in Susac syndrome. An amount of RNA that ranged from about 0.45 to 1 ug was reverse transcribed with random hexamers. TCRdb re-called the immunoSEQ multiplex PCR reads through MiXCR, storing one row per CDR3 protein. The sample has approximately 79,000 distinct CDR3 sequences, 80% to 95% seen once; the top ten hold 0.4% to 0.55%. The sequenced material came from CD8+ T cells from PBMCs. The receptors originated from a human donor with Susac syndrome.

This clonotype showed up just once. CDR3 bases: TGTGCCAGCAGCAGCGGGACAGGGGCTATCACAGATACGCAGTATTTT. Translated, it gives CASSSGTGAITDTQYF. The chain has TRBV6-2 or TRBV6-3 and TRBJ2-3; TRBD1 agrees at 10 bases. The germline V gene has CDR1 MNHEY and CDR2 SVGEGT. Germline trimming cut 6 bases from V and 2 bases from J; bases unmatched to any gene: 8. The length of the CDR3 is 16 residues.

The chain couples TRBV12-3 or TRBV12-4 to TRBJ1-1; D possibly corresponds to TRBD1 (6 bases). V shed 3 bases and J shed 5 bases, with 13 bases lying between them. This CDR3 has 14 amino acids. The DNA for the CDR3 is TGTGCCAGCAGTTTGGTGGGGGGCAGGACTGAAGCTTTCTTT. Residues: CASSLVGGRTEAFF.

The table lists this clonotype with a few counts. The V call is TRBV4-3, the J call TRBJ2-5, with D maybe TRBD2 (5 bases). Looked up from germline, CDR1 is LGHNA and CDR2 is YSLEER. Trimming left V 3 bases short and J 4 bases short, with 12 bases between. The CDR3 loop spans 14 amino acids. DNA for the CDR3: TGCGCCAGCAGCCAGGGGAGATCCGGAGAGACCCAGTACTTC. It encodes CASSQGRSGETQYF.

V gene TRBV9 combines with J gene TRBJ1-1, with D perhaps TRBD1 (5 bases). Trimming removed 0 bases at V and 1 base at J, with 10 bases between. Germline V gene lookup returns CDR1 SGDLS and CDR2 YYNGEE. This CDR3 region has 15 residues. The CDR3 DNA reads as TGTGCCAGCAGCGTAGGCACAGGACCGAACACTGAAGCTTTCTTT. Its protein product is CASSVGTGPNTEAFF.

V is TRBV20-1 and J is TRBJ2-5; possibly TRBD1 for D (6 bases). CDR1 and CDR2 from the germline V gene are DFQATT and SNEGSKA (reference sequence). The CDR3 is 13 amino acids. V lost 4 bases and J 5 bases, leaving 14 bases between the germline ends. This CDR3 reads CSATFSGEETQYF. In nucleotides, the CDR3 is TGCAGTGCTACCTTTTCAGGGGAGGAGACCCAGTACTTC.

V usage is TRBV20-1 and J usage is TRBJ2-3; TRBD2 is a possible D gene (5 bases). This CDR3 contains 17 residues. Germline CDR1 DFQATT, CDR2 SNEGSKA (reference sequence). The V end was cut by 0 bases, the J end by 2 bases, with 18 bases between. DNA for the CDR3: TGCAGTGCTAGAGATATGCCTAGCAGTTACTTCACAGATACGCAGTATTTT. Its protein is CSARDMPSSYFTDTQYF.

V and J are TRBV20-1 and TRBJ2-2; TRBD1 might be the D (6 bases). V lost 1 base and J 10 bases, leaving 16 bases between the germline ends. Germline V gene data show CDR1 as DFQATT and CDR2 as SNEGSKA (reference sequence). The CDR3 spans 14 residues. CDR3 sequence: CSARAGTGQEELFF. CDR3 bases: TGCAGTGCTAGAGCCGGCACAGGGCAAGAGGAGCTGTTTTTT.

This chain links TRBV28 with TRBJ1-1, with D perhaps TRBD1 (6 bases). Between the trimmed V and J ends, which lost 2 bases and 7 bases, there was a span of 14 bases. The CDR3 spans 14 residues. From germline, CDR1 is MDHEN and CDR2 SYDVKM. The CDR3 loop is CASSLLPQGNEAFF. The CDR3 nucleotides read TGTGCCAGCAGTTTACTCCCACAGGGTAATGAAGCTTTCTTT.

The V gene is TRBV6-6, the J gene TRBJ1-1; unclear D gene. The CDR3 runs 14 residues. The germline V gene encodes CDR1 MNHNY and CDR2 SVGAGI (reference sequence). Trimming cost V 2 bases and J 4 bases, with 11 bases left between them. The CDR3 spells CASSYGQTITEAFF. CDR3 nucleotide sequence: TGTGCCAGCAGTTACGGGCAGACCATCACTGAAGCTTTCTTT.

This rearrangement joins TRBV28 to TRBJ2-1; D possibly matches TRBD1 or TRBD2 (5 bases each). The V gene's germline CDR1 is MDHEN and CDR2 SYDVKM. The V gene lost 4 bases and the J gene lost 0 bases, with 16 bases spanning the gap. This CDR3 is 17 amino acids long. Here the CDR3 DNA reads TGTGCCAGCAGTTCCTTGGAGTCAGGGAGCTCCTACAATGAGCAGTTCTTC. This encodes CASSSLESGSSYNEQFF.

The CDR3 protein is CASSLALSTEAFF. As DNA, the CDR3 is TGTGCCAGCAGCTTGGCCCTTTCGACTGAAGCTTTCTTT. The V gene is TRBV5-4, the J gene TRBJ1-1, with unresolved D. The CDR3 is 13 amino acids. V was clipped by 0 bases and J by 5 bases, with 8 bases between them. Germline values: CDR1 SGHNT, CDR2 YYREEE (reference sequence).

The V call is TRBV5-1, the J call TRBJ2-7, with D perhaps given as TRBD1 or TRBD2 (5 bases each). V shed 4 bases and J shed 3 bases, with 20 bases lying between them. Germline V gene sequence: CDR1 SGHRS, CDR2 YFSETQ. The CDR3 runs 16 residues. CDR3 bases: TGCGCCAGCAGCGGGGGAGAGAACCCGAGGGGCTACGAGCAGTACTTC. It specifies CASSGGENPRGYEQYF.

The CDR3 protein is CASSYSRGNTEAFF. The CDR3 DNA is TGTGCCAGCTCGTATTCTCGGGGGAACACTGAAGCTTTCTTT. This chain uses TRBV6-2 or TRBV6-3 with TRBJ1-1; the D is unclear. Per germline, CDR1 MNHEY and CDR2 SVGEGT. This CDR3 has 14 residues. The V gene lost 8 bases and the J gene lost 1 base, with 14 bases spanning the gap.

The rearrangement links TRBV6-2 or TRBV6-3 to TRBJ2-1; TRBD1 might be the D (6 bases). CDR1 is MNHEY and CDR2 is SVGEGT in the germline V gene. The CDR3 sequence is 14 residues long. Trimming shortened V by 2 bases and J by 5 bases, and 10 bases separated the two germline ends. In DNA, the CDR3 is TGTGCCAGCAGTTACCCGGACAGTAACAATGAGCAGTTCTTC. Translating it yields CASSYPDSNNEQFF.

This chain joins TRBV6-2 or TRBV6-3 and TRBJ2-7; the D is unclear. V lost 5 bases, J lost 1 base, and 9 bases lay in between. Looked up from germline, CDR1 is MNHEY and CDR2 is SVGEGT. CDR3 length equals 13 residues. The CDR3 coding sequence is TGTGCCAGCAGTAGTTGGGGTTCCTACGAGCAGTACTTC. It translates to CASSSWGSYEQYF.

This chain links TRBV5-4 with TRBJ2-3; D possibly uses TRBD1 or TRBD2 (5 bases each). The germline gives CDR1 SGHNT, CDR2 YYREEE (reference sequence). Trimming stripped 4 bases from V and 4 bases from J, with 16 bases between. The CDR3 totals 15 residues. CDR3 region: CASSRDLARPDTQYF. The DNA for the CDR3 is TGTGCCAGCAGCCGGGACCTTGCCCGGCCAGATACGCAGTATTTT.

The chain links TRBV29-1 to TRBJ1-1; weak D call: TRBD1 (6 bases). This CDR3 is 13 amino acids long. From germline, CDR1 is SQVTM and CDR2 ANQGSEA. Trimming took 7 bases from V and 0 from J, leaving 12 bases between them. Here the CDR3 reads CSGLTGLNTEAFF. Written as DNA, the CDR3 is TGCAGCGGCCTTACAGGGTTGAACACTGAAGCTTTCTTT.

The chain combines TRBV12-3 or TRBV12-4 with TRBJ2-1, with TRBD1 identical over 7 bases. This CDR3 spans 13 amino acids. The ends lost 3 bases at V and 6 bases at J; junction bases unmatched: 2. This CDR3 is CASSFNRGNEQFF. CDR3 bases: TGTGCCAGCAGTTTCAACAGGGGCAATGAGCAGTTCTTC.

The chain couples TRBV5-1 to TRBJ1-2; D unclear. V was trimmed by 1 base and J by 1 base, leaving 8 bases between them. Germline-derived CDR1 and CDR2 are SGHRS and YFSETQ. This CDR3 region has 14 residues. The CDR3 is CASSLNGVNYGYTF. The CDR3 DNA reads TGCGCCAGCAGCTTGAACGGAGTTAACTATGGCTACACCTTC.

This clonotype was observed a handful of times. The V and J genes are TRBV7-9 and TRBJ2-7; 10 nucleotides match TRBD1. With V trimmed by 5 bases and J by 6 bases, 7 bases remained unmatched. Germline V CDR1 and CDR2: SEHNR, FQNEAQ (reference sequence). This CDR3 is 14 amino acids long. CDR3: CASSKGQGNSEQYF. In nucleotides, the CDR3 is TGTGCCAGCAGCAAGGGACAGGGGAATAGCGAGCAGTACTTC.

Only one count was recorded for this clonotype. The rearrangement joins TRBV6-6 to TRBJ2-1; 7 bases match TRBD2. Germline assignment: CDR1 MNHNY and CDR2 SVGAGI (reference sequence). J lost 5 bases, V lost 5 bases, and 9 bases had no gene match. The CDR3 is 15 amino acids. CDR3 region: CASSPTLGTNNEQFF. In DNA, the CDR3 is TGTGCCAGCAGTCCCACGTTGGGGACTAACAATGAGCAGTTCTTC.

The chain couples TRBV9 to TRBJ2-1, with D possibly TRBD2 on 6 matching bases. CDR3 length: 16 residues. Germline CDR1 reads SGDLS; CDR2 reads YYNGEE. The V and J ends lost 4 bases and 1 base respectively, with 15 bases between them. CDR3 amino acids: CASSPGKGLSYNEQFF. The CDR3 region has the DNA TGTGCCAGCAGCCCAGGCAAGGGACTTTCCTACAATGAGCAGTTCTTC.

The genes are TRBV20-1 and TRBJ2-2, with 14 nucleotides matching TRBD2. Germline CDR1 reads DFQATT; CDR2 reads SNEGSKA (reference sequence). The V and J ends lost 6 bases and 1 base, in that order; junction bases with no gene match: 13. The CDR3 is 19 amino acids. The CDR3 is CSAYSTSGRASRNTGELFF. CDR3 sequence (DNA): TGCAGTGCCTACTCGACTAGCGGGAGGGCCTCACGGAACACCGGGGAGCTGTTTTTT.

The chain recombines TRBV6-2 or TRBV6-3 with TRBJ1-2, with 8 bases fitting TRBD1. CDR3 length equals 13 residues. The germline V gene has CDR1 MNHEY and CDR2 SVGEGT. V gave up 6 bases and J gave up 8 bases; unmatched junction bases: 8. The CDR3 DNA reads TGTGCCAGCAGAACCAGGGGGCACGGAGGCTACACCTTC. It yields the protein CASRTRGHGGYTF.

V gene TRBV7-2 combines with J gene TRBJ1-5, with unresolved D. CDR1 SGHTA and CDR2 FQGNSA come from the germline V gene. Between the trimmed V and J ends, which lost 5 bases and 0 bases, there was a span of 14 bases. CDR3 length: 16 residues. The CDR3 DNA reads TGTGCCAGCAGCCCCCCTGGGGTTGATAGCAATCAGCCCCAGCATTTT. This translates into CASSPPGVDSNQPQHF.

In its sample, this clonotype was seen once. The chain joins TRBV20-1 to TRBJ2-7; the match to TRBD2 covers 7 bases. Unmatched junction bases numbered 12, after V lost 3 bases and J lost 4 bases. This CDR3 spans 15 amino acids. Germline CDR1 and CDR2: DFQATT and SNEGSKA (reference sequence). The CDR3 protein is CSASLTGGPHYEQYF. The CDR3 nucleotides are TGCAGTGCTAGTCTAACGGGAGGACCGCATTACGAGCAGTACTTC.

The V and J genes are TRBV6-2 or TRBV6-3 and TRBJ2-1; the match to TRBD2 covers 9 bases. In germline, CDR1 is MNHEY, CDR2 SVGEGT. This CDR3 is 17 amino acids long. The trim removed 0 bases at V and 3 bases at J, leaving 6 bases unmatched. Here the CDR3 reads CASSYSISGGYYNEQFF. DNA of the CDR3: TGTGCCAGCAGTTACTCGATTAGCGGGGGTTACTACAATGAGCAGTTCTTC.

This chain joins TRBV19 and TRBJ1-2; perhaps TRBD1 as D (6 bases). Looked up from germline, CDR1 is LNHDA and CDR2 is SQIVND (reference sequence). This CDR3 region has 15 residues. V lost 7 bases to trimming and J lost 7 bases, with 22 bases between them. The CDR3 loop is CASTGQKAGSRGYTF. The CDR3 bases are TGTGCCAGTACGGGACAAAAGGCAGGGTCGCGTGGCTACACCTTC.

This chain connects TRBV28 to TRBJ2-1; 9 bases match TRBD1. V shed 5 bases, J shed 8 bases, and the junction held 7 bases outside the gene matches. The CDR3 loop spans 14 amino acids. Germline loops: CDR1 MDHEN, CDR2 SYDVKM. The CDR3 spells CASSDPQGAYEQFF. CDR3 sequence (DNA): TGTGCCAGCAGTGACCCACAGGGGGCATATGAGCAGTTCTTC.

This rearrangement joins TRBV20-1 to TRBJ2-5; D may be TRBD1 (5 bases). Germline V CDR1 and CDR2: DFQATT, SNEGSKA (reference sequence). CDR3 length equals 16 residues. V was trimmed by 0 bases and J by 1 base, leaving 15 bases between them. The CDR3 nucleotides are TGCAGTGCTAGAGATCGTAGTCGACAGACCCAAGAGACCCAGTACTTC. This encodes CSARDRSRQTQETQYF.